This T cell receptor beta chain was captured in a study of cytomegalovirus exposure and HLA in healthy donors. Across the whole study: Samples from HLA-typed donors yielded around 85 million unique TCRs in an early data release. Study outcomes and limitations: The listing of 150 or so TCR beta chains classed them as cytomegalovirus-associated.

At sampling all donors were nominally healthy, likely with unrecorded immune exposures. The CDR3 has 12 residues. After removal of 6 bases from V and 11 bases from J, the junction contained 10 bases not matched to a gene. Germline lookup yields CDR1 SGHNT and CDR2 YYREEE (reference sequence). Vbeta (60) and Jbeta (13) primers were used in the PCR. Using immunoSEQ multiplex PCR, the repertoire was profiled, and TCRdb retains in-frame clones only, with some absent. The sample consists of about 120,000 clones, roughly 80% of them appearing once. Concerning this clone: Its antigen is as yet unknown.

The sample comprised PBMCs. The chain recombines TRBV5-4 with TRBJ1-1, with 7 bases aligning to TRBD1. This clonotype was obtained from a female donor in good health and CMV-seronegative. CDR3 amino acids: CASITSGGEAFF. The CDR3 coding sequence is TGTGCCAGCATCACCTCAGGGGGAGAGGCTTTCTTT.